This passage covers 31 T cell receptor beta chains from one sample sequenced in a study of shared clonotypes between healthy human individuals. Assay: immunoSEQ multiplex PCR; the TCRdb copy retains only in-frame clones and omits some. The table records approximately 250,000 clones, about 65% of them present only once. The sample comprised memory CD4+ T cells sorted from blood. The subset denotes: CD45RA-negative fraction. All receptors derive from a man aged 25 to 40 in good health.

This clone was seen a single time. CDR3 residues: CASRSSYEQYF. Written as DNA, the CDR3 is TGTGCCAGCAGGAGCTCCTACGAGCAGTACTTC. The chain uses TRBV6-5 and TRBJ2-7; D unclear. Trimming removed 6 bases at V and 0 bases at J, with 3 bases between. Germline CDR1 is MNHEY and CDR2 is SVGAGI. CDR3 length: 11 residues.

The CDR3 sequence is CASWNRGDTQYF. CDR3 bases: TGTGCCAGCTGGAACCGGGGGGATACGCAGTATTTT. The chain couples TRBV5-6 to TRBJ2-3; the D gene is possibly TRBD2 (6 bases). Trimming removed 7 bases at V and 6 bases at J, with 12 bases between. The CDR3 extends over 12 amino acids. Germline CDR1 and CDR2: SGHDT and YYEEEE.

The chain couples TRBV28 to TRBJ2-2; D may be TRBD1 (7 bases). Between the trimmed V and J ends, which lost 2 bases and 7 bases, there was a span of 11 bases. This CDR3 region has 14 residues. The germline V gene encodes CDR1 MDHEN and CDR2 SYDVKM. The CDR3 protein is CASSLVRGVGELFF. The CDR3, as DNA: TGTGCCAGCAGTTTAGTCAGGGGGGTCGGGGAGCTGTTTTTT.

This clone has just one count. The chain employs TRBV6-6 and TRBJ1-2; D is unresolved. Germline-derived CDR1 and CDR2 are MNHNY and SVGAGI (reference sequence). Trimming removed 2 bases at V and 2 bases at J, with 15 bases between. The CDR3 consists of 16 residues. The CDR3: CASSYGGPTMNYGYTF. Here the CDR3 DNA reads TGTGCCAGCAGTTACGGCGGGCCGACGATGAACTATGGCTACACCTTC.

This sequence joins TRBV27 and TRBJ2-3; D ambiguous. V shed 5 bases and J shed 1 base, with 10 bases lying between them. Germline V CDR1 and CDR2: MNHEY, SMNVEV (reference sequence). This CDR3 contains 14 residues. The CDR3 sequence: CASSLGLGTDTQYF. The CDR3 DNA reads as TGTGCCAGCAGTCTAGGGTTGGGCACAGATACGCAGTATTTT.

CDR3 amino acids: CASSPPDRVYEQYF. The CDR3 bases are TGTGCCAGCTCACCACCGGACAGGGTCTACGAGCAGTACTTC. The genes are TRBV18 and TRBJ2-7, with 8 bases identical to TRBD1. Per the germline V gene, CDR1 is KGHSH and CDR2 is LQKENI. V lost 0 bases to trimming and J lost 3 bases; unmatched junction nucleotides: 1. The CDR3 has 14 residues.

The V call is TRBV7-2, the J call TRBJ2-1; D gene ambiguous. In germline, CDR1 is SGHTA, CDR2 FQGNSA. The CDR3 runs to 13 residues. The germline V and J ends were trimmed by 3 bases and 4 bases, with 7 bases remaining between them. DNA for the CDR3: TGTGCCAGCAGCTTGAACTCTTACAATGAGCAGTTCTTC. Protein sequence: CASSLNSYNEQFF.

This clone was seen more than once but under ten times. The chain carries TRBV7-3 and TRBJ2-1; no definite D call. Per the germline V gene, CDR1 is SGHTA and CDR2 is FQGTGA. V lost 2 bases to trimming and J lost 5 bases, with 7 bases between them. The CDR3 has 13 amino acids. The chain's CDR3 is CASSLLKHNEQFF. CDR3 DNA sequence: TGTGCCAGCAGCTTATTAAAACACAATGAGCAGTTCTTC.

The chain joins TRBV30 to TRBJ2-7; 7 bases are shared with TRBD2. J gave up 0 bases and V 2 bases, and 10 bases lay outside the gene matches. The V gene's germline CDR1 is GTSNPN and CDR2 SVGIG (reference sequence). The CDR3 extends over 16 amino acids. The CDR3 region is CAWSPPRGGASYEQYF. Here the CDR3 DNA reads TGTGCCTGGAGTCCCCCGAGGGGAGGGGCCTCCTACGAGCAGTACTTC.

This clone has only a few counts. The rearrangement uses TRBV15 and TRBJ2-7; D gene unclear. The germline CDR1 and CDR2 sequences are LNHNV and YYDKDF (reference sequence). The CDR3 consists of 12 residues. Trimming pared 0 bases from V and 5 bases from J, leaving 5 bases between. CDR3 protein: CATSRDMDEQYF. The CDR3 DNA reads as TGTGCCACCAGCAGAGATATGGACGAGCAGTACTTC.

The chain couples TRBV10-3 to TRBJ2-3; 7 bases line up with TRBD2. The CDR3 loop spans 14 amino acids. Germline values: CDR1 ENHRY, CDR2 SYGVKD. With V trimmed by 6 bases and J by 5 bases, 8 bases remained unmatched. CDR3 nucleotide sequence: TGTGCCATCAGGAAGCTATTAGCGGGAGATACGCAGTATTTT. It translates to CAIRKLLAGDTQYF.

A few counts support this clone. This chain links TRBV10-2 with TRBJ1-2; D gene uncertain. V lost 3 bases, J lost 5 bases, and 4 bases lay in between. Germline V gene data show CDR1 as WSHSY and CDR2 as SAAADI. The CDR3 contains 11 residues. CDR3 nucleotides: TGCGCCAGCAGTGAAGGATATGGCTACACCTTC. Its protein product is CASSEGYGYTF.

The chain recombines TRBV7-9 with TRBJ1-4, with 8 bases identical to TRBD1. CDR3 size: 14 residues. V was pared by 6 bases and J by 8 bases, with 8 bases of the junction left unmatched. The germline gives CDR1 SEHNR, CDR2 FQNEAQ (reference sequence). CDR3 sequence reads: CASSRQGSREKLFF. DNA of the CDR3: TGTGCCAGCAGTAGACAGGGGTCGAGGGAAAAACTGTTTTTT.

The CDR3 spells CASSLGLREEGETQYF. As DNA, the CDR3 is TGTGCCAGCAGCTTAGGGTTACGGGAGGAGGGAGAGACCCAGTACTTC. V and J are TRBV7-9 and TRBJ2-5, with 7 bases identical to TRBD2. This CDR3 comprises 16 residues. V lost 1 base and J lost 4; bases outside the gene matches: 9. Germline values: CDR1 SEHNR, CDR2 FQNEAQ (reference sequence).

The chain is built from TRBV10-3 and TRBJ2-7; TRBD1 aligns across 10 bases. Germline CDR1 and CDR2: ENHRY and SYGVKD. This CDR3 has 12 amino acids. The J segment lost 6 bases and the V segment lost 10 bases, leaving 6 bases of the junction unmatched. CDR3 nucleotides: TGTGCCACAGCCGGGACAGGGGTCGAGCAGTACTTC. Amino acids: CATAGTGVEQYF.

The V and J genes are TRBV28 and TRBJ1-2; perhaps TRBD1 as D (6 bases). The germline V gene has CDR1 MDHEN and CDR2 SYDVKM. V was trimmed by 5 bases and J by 7 bases, leaving 17 bases between them. The CDR3 covers 14 residues. The CDR3 reads CASSLLPGGSGYTF. The DNA for the CDR3 is TGTGCCAGCAGTCTCCTCCCCGGGGGCTCTGGCTACACCTTC.

The rearrangement uses TRBV2 and TRBJ2-7, with 10 nucleotides matching TRBD1. In germline, CDR1 is SNHLY, CDR2 FYNNEI. The CDR3 has 14 amino acids. V trimming: 9 bases; J trimming: 2 bases; junction bases outside the gene matches: 7. CDR3 DNA: TGTGCCAGATCCCGGGACAGGGGTACCTACGAGCAGTACTTC. It codes for CARSRDRGTYEQYF.

The V gene is TRBV2, the J gene TRBJ1-2; no definite D call. The germline V gene encodes CDR1 SNHLY and CDR2 FYNNEI. This CDR3 is built from 12 residues. V shed 8 bases and J shed 8 bases, with 15 bases lying between them. The CDR3 here is CASCVSGAGYTF. For the CDR3, the DNA is TGTGCCAGCTGTGTTTCGGGTGCCGGCTACACCTTC. The full variable domain, rest sourced from reference TRBV2 and TRBJ1-2, is EPEVTQTPSHQVTQMGQEVILRCVPISNHLYFYWYRQILGQKVEFLVSFYNNEISEKSEIFDDQFSVERPDGSNFTLKIRSTKLEDSAMYFCASCVSGAGYTFGSGTRLTVV.

This clone was seen only a few times. The chain combines TRBV7-2 with TRBJ2-5; D call uncertain. The germline CDR1 and CDR2 sequences are SGHTA and FQGNSA. V was shortened by 2 bases and J by 2 bases, with 6 bases between the two germline ends. The CDR3 covers 13 residues. The CDR3 nucleotides are TGTGCCAGCAGCTTAAGAGGACAAGAGACCCAGTACTTC. Protein product: CASSLRGQETQYF.

This chain joins TRBV20-1 and TRBJ1-5, with D uncertain. The CDR3 loop spans 11 amino acids. The germline gives CDR1 DFQATT, CDR2 SNEGSKA (reference sequence). V gave up 1 base and J gave up 6 bases, with 4 bases separating them. CDR3 residues: CSARVGQPQHF. The CDR3 DNA reads TGCAGTGCTAGAGTGGGTCAGCCCCAGCATTTT.

The J gene is TRBJ2-1, the V gene TRBV5-1; tentatively, D is TRBD1 (6 bases). The CDR3 spans 16 residues. Germline CDR1 and CDR2: SGHRS and YFSETQ. Trimming removed 2 bases from V and 6 bases from J, with 18 bases in between. The CDR3 protein is CASSLTENRAVNEQFF. For the CDR3, the DNA is TGCGCCAGCAGCTTAACCGAGAACAGGGCGGTCAATGAGCAGTTCTTC.

The rearrangement joins TRBV6-1 to TRBJ1-5, with TRBD1 matching over 7 bases. CDR1 and CDR2 from the germline V gene are MNHNS and SASEGT. There are 15 residues in the CDR3. V lost 2 bases, J lost 6 bases, and 7 bases stayed unmatched. CDR3 protein: CASSETTGIPQPQHF. The CDR3 nucleotides read TGTGCCAGCAGTGAAACGACAGGGATCCCTCAGCCCCAGCATTTT.

The chain couples TRBV7-8 to TRBJ1-4, with 8 bases fitting TRBD1. Germline V gives CDR1 SGHVS, CDR2 FQNEAQ. V lost 2 bases, J lost 3 bases, and 8 bases stayed unmatched. This CDR3 is 17 amino acids long. CDR3 region: CASSLLRWTGPNEKLFF. The CDR3 DNA reads TGTGCCAGCAGCTTACTTCGGTGGACAGGGCCTAATGAAAAACTGTTTTTT.

This clone has a count of ten or more. The rearrangement joins TRBV19 to TRBJ2-5; possibly TRBD1 or TRBD2 for D (5 bases each). Trimming pared 6 bases from V and 5 bases from J, leaving 13 bases between. This CDR3 is built from 13 residues. Germline CDR1 reads LNHDA; CDR2 reads SQIVND (reference sequence). CDR3 residues: CASSLGNRETQYF. The CDR3 DNA follows: TGTGCCAGTAGCCTCGGGAACAGGGAGACCCAGTACTTC.

This clone was observed a handful of times. This rearrangement joins TRBV28 to TRBJ2-5, with 7 nucleotides matching TRBD1. V shed 5 bases, J shed 3 bases, and the junction held 18 bases outside the gene matches. Germline values: CDR1 MDHEN, CDR2 SYDVKM. The CDR3 has 18 amino acids. The CDR3 reads CASSPHKGGKTEEETQYF. The CDR3 DNA sequence: TGTGCCAGCAGTCCCCATAAAGGGGGCAAGACAGAAGAAGAGACCCAGTACTTC.

The chain carries TRBV29-1 and TRBJ1-1; the D gene is possibly TRBD1 (6 bases). V dropped 7 bases and J dropped 4 bases, with 19 bases sitting between them. This CDR3 is built from 14 residues. Germline lookup yields CDR1 SQVTM and CDR2 ANQGSEA. CDR3 DNA sequence: TGCAGCGGAAAACCAGGGGATGTGGGCACTGAAGCTTTCTTT. Protein product: CSGKPGDVGTEAFF. The full variable domain, rest sourced from reference TRBV29-1 and TRBJ1-1, is SAVISQKPSRDICQRGTSLTIQCQVDSQVTMMFWYRQQPGQSLTLIATANQGSEATYESGFVIDKFPISRPNLTFSTLTVSNMSPEDSSIYLCSGKPGDVGTEAFFGQGTRLTVV.

Ten or more counts support this clone. This chain uses TRBV19 with TRBJ2-7, with 10 bases lining up with TRBD1. Germline V gives CDR1 LNHDA, CDR2 SQIVND (reference sequence). The CDR3 contains 14 residues. The ends lost 4 bases at V and 6 bases at J; junction bases unmatched: 6. The chain's CDR3 is CASSRTGGSGEQYF. The CDR3 region has the DNA TGTGCCAGTAGTAGGACAGGGGGGTCCGGCGAGCAGTACTTC.

This chain links TRBV2 with TRBJ2-3; 9 bases fit TRBD1. CDR1 is SNHLY, CDR2 FYNNEI, per germline. Trimming removed 1 base from V and 1 base from J; junction bases left unmatched: 0. This CDR3 comprises 15 residues. CDR3 nucleotide sequence: TGTGCCAGCAGTGAAGGACAGGGGGGCACAGATACGCAGTATTTT. It is translated as CASSEGQGGTDTQYF.

The chain uses TRBV28 and TRBJ1-5; TRBD1 agrees at 7 bases. Germline trimming cut 8 bases from V and 5 bases from J; bases unmatched to any gene: 12. The CDR3 runs 15 residues. The germline CDR1 and CDR2 sequences are MDHEN and SYDVKM. The CDR3: CASHKMTGRDQPQHF. In DNA form, the CDR3 reads TGTGCCAGCCACAAAATGACAGGGCGGGATCAGCCCCAGCATTTT.

V usage is TRBV28 and J usage is TRBJ2-7; 10 nucleotides align to TRBD2. Germline V gene lookup returns CDR1 MDHEN and CDR2 SYDVKM. The CDR3 totals 16 residues. With V trimmed by 11 bases and J by 0 bases, 13 bases remained unmatched. The DNA for the CDR3 is TGTGCCGCGGTAGCGGGGGGCGCGTTAGTCTCCTACGAGCAGTACTTC. Amino acid sequence: CAAVAGGALVSYEQYF.

The table lists this clone with a few counts. The chain joins TRBV11-2 to TRBJ2-2, with TRBD1 identical over 8 bases. Germline lookup yields CDR1 SGHAT and CDR2 FQNNGV. V lost 6 bases to trimming and J lost 4 bases; unmatched junction nucleotides: 7. The CDR3 sequence is 15 residues long. The CDR3 loop is CASRGTGPSTGELFF. For the CDR3, the DNA is TGTGCCAGCAGAGGGACAGGACCTTCCACCGGGGAGCTGTTTTTT.